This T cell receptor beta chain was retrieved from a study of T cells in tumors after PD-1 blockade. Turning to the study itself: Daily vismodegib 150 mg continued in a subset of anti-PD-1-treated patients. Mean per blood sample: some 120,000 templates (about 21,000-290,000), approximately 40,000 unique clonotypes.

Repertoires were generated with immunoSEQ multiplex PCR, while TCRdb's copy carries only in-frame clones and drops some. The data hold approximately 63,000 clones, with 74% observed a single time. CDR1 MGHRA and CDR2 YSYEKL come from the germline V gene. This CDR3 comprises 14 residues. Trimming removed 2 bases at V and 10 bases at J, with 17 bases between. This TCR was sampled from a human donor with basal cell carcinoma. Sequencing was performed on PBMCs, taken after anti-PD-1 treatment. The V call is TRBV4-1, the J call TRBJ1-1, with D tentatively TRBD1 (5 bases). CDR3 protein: CASSQLGTALIAFF. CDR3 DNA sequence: TGCGCCAGCAGCCAATTAGGGACTGCTTTAATAGCTTTCTTT.